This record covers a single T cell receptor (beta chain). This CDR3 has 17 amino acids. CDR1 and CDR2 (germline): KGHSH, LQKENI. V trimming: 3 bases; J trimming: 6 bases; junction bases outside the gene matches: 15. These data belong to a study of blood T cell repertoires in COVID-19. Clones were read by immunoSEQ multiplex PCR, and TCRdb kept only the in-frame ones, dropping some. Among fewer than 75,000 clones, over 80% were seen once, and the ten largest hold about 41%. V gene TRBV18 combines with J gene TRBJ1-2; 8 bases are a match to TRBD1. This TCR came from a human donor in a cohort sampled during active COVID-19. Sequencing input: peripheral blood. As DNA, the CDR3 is TGTGCCAGCTCACCTGGTGGGTTGCAGGGGGCTAGGAATGGCTACACCTTC. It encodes CASSPGGLQGARNGYTF.